The 27 T cell receptor beta chains below were found in one sample sequenced in a study of T cell responses to AZD1222 COVID-19 vaccine. This table comes from immunoSEQ multiplex PCR, and its TCRdb copy is limited to in-frame clones, with some not included. The sample shows about 83,000 clones, roughly 90% of them seen only once. The sequencing used peripheral blood, collected on day 0 of MenACWY control vaccination. These receptors originate from an adult in good health.

V usage is TRBV10-1 and J usage is TRBJ2-7; maybe TRBD2 (5 bases). V dropped 3 bases and J dropped 5 bases, with 14 bases sitting between them. CDR3 length equals 14 residues. Germline loops: CDR1 WNHNN, CDR2 SYGVQD (reference sequence). CDR3 sequence: CASSESGKVNEQYF. CDR3 in DNA: TGCGCCAGCAGTGAATCGGGGAAAGTAAACGAGCAGTACTTC.

Regarding this clone: The DNA is omitted, as the CDR3 cannot be located on it reliably, and the CDR3 follows TCRdb's listing. The chain uses TRBV28 and TRBJ1-1. CDR1 MDHEN and CDR2 SYDVKM come from the germline V gene. The CDR3 comprises 15 residues, both ends counted. The CDR3 reads CASSSSGSVGTEAFF.

This rearrangement joins TRBV6-1 to TRBJ2-4, with D unclear. The V gene's germline CDR1 is MNHNS and CDR2 SASEGT. The V and J ends lost 0 bases and 10 bases respectively, with 10 bases between them. The CDR3 contains 13 residues. The CDR3 DNA is TGTGCCAGCAGTGAAGCTGCGAAACTTATTCAGTACTTC. Translated, it gives CASSEAAKLIQYF.

This clone turned up a few times. The J gene is TRBJ1-3, the V gene TRBV28; 10 bases agree with TRBD1. The ends lost 5 bases at V and 4 bases at J; junction bases unmatched: 8. The germline V gene has CDR1 MDHEN and CDR2 SYDVKM. The CDR3 contains 16 residues. CDR3: CASSQWGQGFGNTIYF. The CDR3 region has the DNA TGTGCCAGCAGTCAGTGGGGACAGGGGTTCGGAAACACCATATATTTT. Using reference TRBV28 and TRBJ1-3 for the parts outside the CDR3, the full variable domain is DVKVTQSSRYLVKRTGEKVFLECVQDMDHENMFWYRQDPGLGLRLIYFSYDVKMKEKGDIPEGYSVSREKKERFSLILESASTNQTSMYLCASSQWGQGFGNTIYFGEGSWLTVV.

The V gene is TRBV25-1, the J gene TRBJ2-2, with 9 bases fitting TRBD1. The V and J ends lost 4 bases and 14 bases, in that order; junction bases with no gene match: 14. Looked up from germline, CDR1 is MGHDK and CDR2 is SYGVNS. CDR3 size: 15 residues. As DNA, the CDR3 is TGTGCCAGCAGTGCCGCCCCGGGACAGGGAGCAGGACTGTTTTTT. Its translation is CASSAAPGQGAGLFF. The whole variable domain, remainder taken from reference TRBV25-1 and TRBJ2-2, is EADIYQTPRYLVIGTGKKITLECSQTMGHDKMYWYQQDPGMELHLIHYSYGVNSTEKGDLSSESTVSRIRTEHFPLTLESARPSHTSQYLCASSAAPGQGAGLFFGEGSRLTVL.

The chain combines TRBV2 with TRBJ2-1; TRBD2 agrees at 10 bases. J was trimmed by 6 bases and V by 3 bases; bases with no gene match: 2. Germline V gene lookup returns CDR1 SNHLY and CDR2 FYNNEI. CDR3 size: 14 residues. The CDR3 DNA reads TGTGCCAGCAGTGACTCTAGCGGGAGCAATGAGCAGTTCTTC. This translates into CASSDSSGSNEQFF.

The V gene is TRBV7-2, the J gene TRBJ1-5; D not resolved. CDR1 and CDR2 from the germline V gene are SGHTA and FQGNSA. V was pared by 5 bases and J by 0 bases, with 2 bases between. This CDR3 region has 12 residues. CDR3 protein: CASSRSNQPQHF. CDR3 nucleotide sequence: TGTGCCAGCAGCCGTAGCAATCAGCCCCAGCATTTT. The whole variable domain, remainder taken from reference TRBV7-2 and TRBJ1-5, is GAGVSQSPSNKVTEKGKDVELRCDPISGHTALYWYRQSLGQGLEFLIYFQGNSAPDKSGLPSDRFSAERTGGSVSTLTIQRTQQEDSAVYLCASSRSNQPQHFGDGTRLSIL.

The CDR3 sequence is CASSLGEDTEAFF. The CDR3 nucleotides are TGTGCCAGCAGTTTAGGAGAGGACACTGAAGCTTTCTTT. The gene calls are TRBV12-3 or TRBV12-4 and TRBJ1-1; D unresolved. CDR3 size: 13 residues. Trimming stripped 1 base from V and 3 bases from J, with 6 bases between.

The CDR3 is CASSRTGSGELFF. CDR3 DNA: TGCGCCAGCAGCCGGACTGGTTCCGGGGAGCTGTTTTTT. This chain uses TRBV4-3 with TRBJ2-2; maybe TRBD2 (5 bases). The germline V gene encodes CDR1 LGHNA and CDR2 YSLEER. The CDR3 length is 13 residues. V was clipped by 4 bases and J by 6 bases, with 9 bases between them.

V gene TRBV30 combines with J gene TRBJ2-3; 10 bases match TRBD2. The germline V gene has CDR1 GTSNPN and CDR2 SVGIG (reference sequence). There are 14 residues in the CDR3. J lost 12 bases, V lost 3 bases, and 12 bases had no gene match. The CDR3 loop is CAWRPSPASGRQYF. CDR3 DNA: TGTGCCTGGAGACCATCACCGGCTAGCGGGAGACAGTATTTT.

The chain couples TRBV6-5 to TRBJ1-6; TRBD1 matches at 9 bases. V trimming: 7 bases; J trimming: 7 bases; junction bases outside the gene matches: 2. CDR1 is MNHEY and CDR2 is SVGAGI in the germline V gene. CDR3 length: 13 residues. The CDR3 loop is CASTGQGNSPLHF. For the CDR3, the DNA is TGTGCCAGCACCGGACAGGGGAATTCACCCCTCCACTTT.

Concerning this clone itself: This sample also contains other DNA sequences that code for the same CDR3. The V and J genes are TRBV30 and TRBJ1-5, with a tentative D call TRBD1 (6 bases). The CDR3 covers 13 residues. Germline V gene data show CDR1 as GTSNPN and CDR2 as SVGIG (reference sequence). V gave up 4 bases and J gave up 4 bases, with 11 bases separating them. The CDR3: CAWNRDSNQPQHF. The CDR3 coding sequence is TGTGCCTGGAACAGGGATAGTAATCAGCCCCAGCATTTT.

In nucleotides, the CDR3 is TGTGCCAGCAGCGTAGCCAGGAACGCAGATACGCAGTATTTT. This translates into CASSVARNADTQYF. The chain links TRBV9 to TRBJ2-3; no clear D gene. The CDR3 has 14 residues. Between the trimmed V and J ends, which lost 0 bases and 4 bases, there was a span of 9 bases. In germline, CDR1 is SGDLS, CDR2 YYNGEE.

This chain links TRBV5-4 with TRBJ2-1; tentative D call: TRBD2 (5 bases). This CDR3 has 15 residues. The V end was cut by 0 bases, the J end by 3 bases, with 10 bases between. Germline CDR1 and CDR2: SGHNT and YYREEE (reference sequence). The CDR3 DNA reads TGTGCCAGCAGCTTGGCTAGCAGAGTCTACAATGAGCAGTTCTTC. Its protein is CASSLASRVYNEQFF.

The chain couples TRBV30 to TRBJ1-4; D is ambiguous. V was pared by 0 bases and J by 7 bases, with 15 bases between. CDR1 GTSNPN and CDR2 SVGIG come from the germline V gene (reference sequence). This CDR3 region has 15 residues. As DNA, the CDR3 is TGTGCCTGGAGTGTGGACGCCCGACTGCGTGAAAAACTGTTTTTT. This translates into CAWSVDARLREKLFF.

This rearrangement joins TRBV12-3 or TRBV12-4 to TRBJ1-1; the D gene is possibly TRBD1 (6 bases). V lost 5 bases, J lost 7 bases, and 14 bases lay in between. The CDR3 covers 13 residues. The CDR3 protein is CASSPRGGYEAFF. The CDR3 nucleotides read TGTGCCAGCAGTCCAAGGGGGGGGTATGAAGCTTTCTTT.

The V call is TRBV18, the J call TRBJ1-2; 7 nucleotides line up with TRBD1. CDR1 is KGHSH and CDR2 is LQKENI in the germline V gene. This CDR3 has 13 amino acids. J lost 8 bases, V lost 6 bases, and 9 bases had no gene match. The CDR3 sequence is CASSPDRVRGYTF. CDR3 DNA: TGTGCCAGCTCGCCTGACAGGGTGAGGGGCTACACCTTC.

The CDR3 region is CASSSGPNPHGYF. The CDR3 DNA follows: TGTGCCAGCAGTTCTGGGCCTAACCCTCATGGTTACTTC. The rearrangement uses TRBV28 and TRBJ2-7; D is unclear. The V end was cut by 4 bases, the J end by 13 bases, with 20 bases between. This CDR3 has 13 residues. In germline, CDR1 is MDHEN, CDR2 SYDVKM.

The gene calls are TRBV10-3 and TRBJ2-7; weak D call: TRBD2 (5 bases). Trimming took off 5 bases at V and 2 bases at J, with 13 bases between the two ends. The CDR3 is made up of 14 amino acids. Germline V lookup: CDR1 ENHRY, CDR2 SYGVKD. The CDR3 DNA reads as TGTGCCATCAGTCCCCCCAGCGGTCCCTACGAGCAGTACTTC. This sequence encodes CAISPPSGPYEQYF.

This chain uses TRBV27 with TRBJ2-1; D possibly corresponds to TRBD1 (6 bases). With 3 bases removed from V and 0 bases from J, the gap between germline ends came to 15 bases. Germline V gene sequence: CDR1 MNHEY, CDR2 SMNVEV (reference sequence). This CDR3 has 17 residues. As DNA, the CDR3 is TGTGCCAGCAGTTTTTCCGGACAGTCCGGCTCCTACAATGAGCAGTTCTTC. Its translation: CASSFSGQSGSYNEQFF.

The gene calls are TRBV27 and TRBJ1-6; D unclear. V lost 2 bases and J lost 3, with 11 bases in between. CDR1 and CDR2 (germline): MNHEY, SMNVEV (reference sequence). This CDR3 is built from 16 residues. CDR3 loop: CASSLITGFYNSPLHF. The CDR3 nucleotides are TGTGCCAGCAGTTTAATTACGGGATTCTATAATTCACCCCTCCACTTT.

The chain joins TRBV2 to TRBJ2-7; D is unclear. Germline V CDR1 and CDR2: SNHLY, FYNNEI. The germline V and J ends were trimmed by 2 bases and 2 bases, with 13 bases remaining between them. The CDR3 contains 15 residues. The CDR3 region is CASSELGRLAYEQYF. The CDR3 bases are TGTGCCAGCAGTGAACTGGGCAGGTTAGCCTACGAGCAGTACTTC.

The V call is TRBV6-5, the J call TRBJ1-5; tentative D call: TRBD1 (5 bases). Germline assignment: CDR1 MNHEY and CDR2 SVGAGI. V was shortened by 7 bases and J by 7 bases, with 20 bases between the two germline ends. The CDR3 length is 15 residues. The CDR3 bases are TGTGCCAGCACCCCTCCGGGCGGGGGGGGGCAGCCCCAGCATTTT. This sequence encodes CASTPPGGGGQPQHF.

The chain is built from TRBV3-1 (or the pseudogene TRBV3-2) and TRBJ2-7, with unresolved D. The V end was cut by 0 bases, the J end by 2 bases, with 8 bases between. Germline V CDR1 and CDR2: LGHDT, YNNKEL (reference sequence). CDR3 length: 14 residues. CDR3 nucleotide sequence: TGTGCCAGCAGCCAAGAGGTTCAGGCCTACGAGCAGTACTTC. Translating gives CASSQEVQAYEQYF.

The chain couples TRBV28 to TRBJ1-6; 7 nucleotides line up with TRBD1. This CDR3 has 14 amino acids. J was trimmed by 8 bases and V by 5 bases; bases with no gene match: 6. CDR1 and CDR2 (germline): MDHEN, SYDVKM. In nucleotides, the CDR3 is TGTGCCAGCAGTGAGGGGGCGGGCGATTCACCCCTCCACTTT. Translating it yields CASSEGAGDSPLHF.

This clone was observed a single time. This chain connects TRBV4-3 to TRBJ2-7; D tentatively reads TRBD1 or TRBD2 (6 bases each). Germline V gene sequence: CDR1 LGHNA, CDR2 YSLEER. The CDR3 sequence is 16 residues long. V shed 4 bases and J shed 0 bases, with 16 bases lying between them. The CDR3 here is CASSPGRGAHSYEQYF. The CDR3 DNA reads as TGCGCCAGCAGCCCGGGTAGGGGGGCACACTCCTACGAGCAGTACTTC.

This clone was counted a single time. The V gene is TRBV6-5, the J gene TRBJ1-4; possible D gene TRBD1, 5 bases. CDR3 length equals 15 residues. The V and J ends lost 4 bases and 5 bases respectively, with 14 bases between them. CDR1 MNHEY and CDR2 SVGAGI come from the germline V gene. The CDR3 is CASSSPGIRNEKLFF. Written as DNA, the CDR3 is TGTGCCAGCAGTTCCCCAGGGATACGAAATGAAAAACTGTTTTTT.